One T cell receptor (beta chain) is described in this entry. What it binds is not known. This entry is derived from a study of cytomegalovirus exposure and HLA in healthy donors. Whole-study findings and limits: Later, TCR association rates were found to vary by HLA locus, highest for DRB1 and lowest for HLA-C.

The CDR3 spans 15 residues. V was pared by 0 bases and J by 9 bases, with 17 bases between. Germline CDR1 and CDR2: MNHEY and SMNVEV (reference sequence). The PCR employed 60 Vbeta primers together with 13 Jbeta primers. The repertoire was sequenced with immunoSEQ multiplex PCR; TCRdb's copy has only in-frame clones and lacks some. The repertoire holds 130,000 to 150,000 clones, 80% seen once, with 4.5% in the top ten. What was sequenced was PBMCs. The TCR was taken from a man aged 40-49 years in good health and CMV-seronegative. V gene TRBV27 combines with J gene TRBJ1-2; D is ambiguous. The CDR3 protein is CASSLSHETIGRYTF. DNA for the CDR3: TGTGCCAGCAGTTTATCGCACGAGACTATTGGCCGCTACACCTTC.